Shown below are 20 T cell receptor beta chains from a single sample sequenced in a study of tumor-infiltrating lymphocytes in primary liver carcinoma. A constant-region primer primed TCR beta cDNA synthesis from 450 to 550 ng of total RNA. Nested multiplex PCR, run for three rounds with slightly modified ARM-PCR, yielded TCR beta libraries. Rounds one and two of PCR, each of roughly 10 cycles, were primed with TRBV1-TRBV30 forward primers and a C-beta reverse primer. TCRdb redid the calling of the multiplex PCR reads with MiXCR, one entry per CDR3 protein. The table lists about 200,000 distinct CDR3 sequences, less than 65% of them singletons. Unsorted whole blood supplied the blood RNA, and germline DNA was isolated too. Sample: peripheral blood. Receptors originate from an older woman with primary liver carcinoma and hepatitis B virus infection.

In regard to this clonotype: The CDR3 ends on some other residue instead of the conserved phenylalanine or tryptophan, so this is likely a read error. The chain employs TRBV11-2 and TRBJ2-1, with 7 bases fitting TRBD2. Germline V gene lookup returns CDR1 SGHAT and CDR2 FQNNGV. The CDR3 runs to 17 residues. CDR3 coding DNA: TGTGCTAGCAGCTTACGGGGTTCTAGCGGAAGCTACAATGAGCAGTTCCTC. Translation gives CASSLRGSSGSYNEQFL.

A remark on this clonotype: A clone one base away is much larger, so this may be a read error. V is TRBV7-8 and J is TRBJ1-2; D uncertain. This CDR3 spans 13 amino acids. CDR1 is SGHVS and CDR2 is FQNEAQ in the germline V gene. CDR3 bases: TGTGTCAGCAGCTTATTGGGGAACTATGGCTACACCTTC. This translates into CVSSLLGNYGYTF.

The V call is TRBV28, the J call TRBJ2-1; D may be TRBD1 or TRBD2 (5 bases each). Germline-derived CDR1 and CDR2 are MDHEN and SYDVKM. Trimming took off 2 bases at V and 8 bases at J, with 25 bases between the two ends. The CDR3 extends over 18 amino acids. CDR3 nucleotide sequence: TGTGCCAGCAGTTTACTCAACACTCCGGGACCCCCAGCGGATGAGCAGTTCTTC. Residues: CASSLLNTPGPPADEQFF.

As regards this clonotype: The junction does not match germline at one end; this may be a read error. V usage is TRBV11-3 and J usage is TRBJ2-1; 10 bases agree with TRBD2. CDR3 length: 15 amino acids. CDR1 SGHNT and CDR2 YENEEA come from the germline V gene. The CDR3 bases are TGTACCAGCAGCCCTCTAGCGGGAGTTCACAATGAGCAGTTCTTC. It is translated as CTSSPLAGVHNEQFF.

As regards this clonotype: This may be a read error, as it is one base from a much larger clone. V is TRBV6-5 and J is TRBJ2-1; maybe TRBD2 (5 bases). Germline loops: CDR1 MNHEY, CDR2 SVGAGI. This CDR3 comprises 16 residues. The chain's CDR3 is CACSYLRDQSGHEQFF. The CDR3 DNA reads TGTGCCTGCAGTTATCTCCGGGATCAAAGTGGCCATGAGCAGTTCTTC.

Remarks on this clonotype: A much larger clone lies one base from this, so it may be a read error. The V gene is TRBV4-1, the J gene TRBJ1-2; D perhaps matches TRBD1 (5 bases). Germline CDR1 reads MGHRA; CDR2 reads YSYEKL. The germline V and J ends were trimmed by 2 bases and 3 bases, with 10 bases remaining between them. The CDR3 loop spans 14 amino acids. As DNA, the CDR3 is TGCGCCAGCAGCCAAATGGGGGGGTACTATGGCTACACCTTC. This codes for CASSQMGGYYGYTF.

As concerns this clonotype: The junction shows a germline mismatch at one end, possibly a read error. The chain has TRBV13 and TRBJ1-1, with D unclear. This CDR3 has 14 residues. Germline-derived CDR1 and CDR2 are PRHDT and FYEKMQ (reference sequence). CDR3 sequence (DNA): TGTGCCAGCAGCTTAGAGGTGCCGAACACTGAAGCTTCCTTT. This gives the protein CASSLEVPNTEASF.

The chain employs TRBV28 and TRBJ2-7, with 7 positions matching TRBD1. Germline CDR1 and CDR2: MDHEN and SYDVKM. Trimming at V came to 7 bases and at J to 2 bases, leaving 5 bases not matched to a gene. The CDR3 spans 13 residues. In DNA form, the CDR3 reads TGTGCCAGCAAAACAGGGGTAACCTACGAGCAGTACTTC. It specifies CASKTGVTYEQYF.

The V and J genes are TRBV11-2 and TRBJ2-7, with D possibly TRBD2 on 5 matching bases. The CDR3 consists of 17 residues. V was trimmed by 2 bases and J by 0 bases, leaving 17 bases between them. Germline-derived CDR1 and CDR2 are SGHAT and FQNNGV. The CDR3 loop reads CASSLTSVRLSSYEQYF. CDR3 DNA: TGTGCCAGCAGCTTAACTAGTGTGAGACTGAGCTCCTACGAGCAGTACTTC.

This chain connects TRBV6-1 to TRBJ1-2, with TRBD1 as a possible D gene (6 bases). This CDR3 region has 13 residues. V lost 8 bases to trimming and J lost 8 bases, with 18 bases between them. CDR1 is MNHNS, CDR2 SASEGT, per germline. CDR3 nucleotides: TGTGCCAGCCGAGGGGTCCCAGGGGAAGGCTACACCTTC. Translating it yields CASRGVPGEGYTF.

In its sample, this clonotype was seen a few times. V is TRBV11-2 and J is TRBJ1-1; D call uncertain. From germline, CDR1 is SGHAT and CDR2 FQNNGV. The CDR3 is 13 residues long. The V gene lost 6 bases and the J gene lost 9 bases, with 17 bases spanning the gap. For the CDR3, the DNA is TGTGCCAGCAGTTCCCGACTGGATTCTCAAGCTTTCTTT. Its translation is CASSSRLDSQAFF.

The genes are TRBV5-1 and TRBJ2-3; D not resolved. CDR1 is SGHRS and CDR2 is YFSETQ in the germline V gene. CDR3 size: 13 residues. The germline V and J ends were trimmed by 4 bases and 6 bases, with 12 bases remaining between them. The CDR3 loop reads CASSMAPGDTQYF. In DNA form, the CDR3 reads TGCGCCAGCAGCATGGCCCCCGGGGATACGCAGTATTTT.

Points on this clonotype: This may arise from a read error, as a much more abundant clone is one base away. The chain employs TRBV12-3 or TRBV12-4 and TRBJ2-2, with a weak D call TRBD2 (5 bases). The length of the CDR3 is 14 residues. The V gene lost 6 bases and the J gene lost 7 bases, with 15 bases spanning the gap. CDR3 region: CASRLDYISGELFF. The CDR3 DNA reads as TGTGCCAGCAGACTCGACTATATCAGCGGGGAGCTGTTTTTT.

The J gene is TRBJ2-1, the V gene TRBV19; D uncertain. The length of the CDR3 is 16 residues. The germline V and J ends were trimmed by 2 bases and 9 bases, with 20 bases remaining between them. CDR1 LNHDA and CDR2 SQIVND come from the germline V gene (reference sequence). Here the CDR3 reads CASSIPWARDKSEQFF. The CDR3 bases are TGTGCCAGTAGTATACCCTGGGCAAGGGATAAGAGTGAGCAGTTCTTC.

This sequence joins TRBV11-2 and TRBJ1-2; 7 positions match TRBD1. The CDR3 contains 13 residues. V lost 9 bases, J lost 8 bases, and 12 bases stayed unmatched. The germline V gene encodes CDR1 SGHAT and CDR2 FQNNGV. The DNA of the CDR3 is TGTGCCAGTATCTGGGACAGATCCTACGGCTACACCTTC. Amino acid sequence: CASIWDRSYGYTF. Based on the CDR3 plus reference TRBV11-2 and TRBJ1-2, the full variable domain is EAGVAQSPRYKIIEKRQSVAFWCNPISGHATLYWYQQILGQGPKLLIQFQNNGVVDDSQLPKDRFSAERLKGVDSTLKIQPAKLEDSAVYLCASIWDRSYGYTFGSGTRLTVV.

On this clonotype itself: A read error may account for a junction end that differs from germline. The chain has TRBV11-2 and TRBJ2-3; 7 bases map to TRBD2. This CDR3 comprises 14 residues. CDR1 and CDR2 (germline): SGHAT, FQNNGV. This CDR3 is CTSTISGSTDTQYF. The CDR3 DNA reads TGTACCAGCACAATTAGCGGGAGCACAGATACGCAGTATTTT.

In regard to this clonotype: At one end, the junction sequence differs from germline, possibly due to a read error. The CDR3 nucleotides read TGTGCCTGCAGCCGAACGCATAGGACGGTGCAGGTGGAGCAATTCTTC. As protein: CACSRTHRTVQVEQFF. The rearrangement links TRBV11-2 to TRBJ2-1; no clear D gene. The CDR3 has 16 residues. The germline V gene has CDR1 SGHAT and CDR2 FQNNGV.

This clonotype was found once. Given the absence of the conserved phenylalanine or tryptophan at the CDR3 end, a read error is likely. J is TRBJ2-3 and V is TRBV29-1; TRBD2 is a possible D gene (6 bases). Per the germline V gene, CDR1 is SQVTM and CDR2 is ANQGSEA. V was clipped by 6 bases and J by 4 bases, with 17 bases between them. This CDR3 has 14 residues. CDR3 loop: CSVSGSAAPDTQYH. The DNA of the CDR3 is TGCAGCGTAAGCGGGTCCGCGGCGCCAGATACGCAGTATCAT.

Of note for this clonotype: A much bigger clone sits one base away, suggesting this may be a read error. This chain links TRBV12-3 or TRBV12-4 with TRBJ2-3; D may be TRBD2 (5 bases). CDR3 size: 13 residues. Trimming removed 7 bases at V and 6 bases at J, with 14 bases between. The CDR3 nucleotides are TGTGCCAGCACTTTTGGGAGATCGGATACGCAGTATTTT. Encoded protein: CASTFGRSDTQYF.

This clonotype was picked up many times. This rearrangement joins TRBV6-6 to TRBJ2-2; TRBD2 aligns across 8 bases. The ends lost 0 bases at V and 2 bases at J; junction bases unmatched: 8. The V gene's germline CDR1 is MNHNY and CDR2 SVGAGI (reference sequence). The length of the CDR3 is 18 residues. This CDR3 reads CASSYSRAGVPNTGELFF. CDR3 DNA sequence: TGTGCCAGCAGTTACTCTCGAGCGGGAGTCCCAAACACCGGGGAGCTGTTTTTT.